Each of the 19 T cell receptor beta chains below was sequenced from the same sample in a study of shared clonotypes between healthy human individuals. The method was immunoSEQ multiplex PCR; TCRdb's version includes in-frame clones alone and lacks a portion of them. Of millions of clones listed, about 95% are singletons. In the naive CD8 group, cells lacked CD45RO and were positively selected for CCR7, so terminally differentiated effector memory CD45RA+ cells were left out. Sequencing was carried out using naive CD8+ T cells sorted from blood. The receptor set was obtained from a man aged 18 to 29 in good health.

This clone is a singleton in its sample. The V and J genes are TRBV29-1 and TRBJ1-2, with D unresolved. The CDR3 has 12 amino acids. The germline V gene has CDR1 SQVTM and CDR2 ANQGSEA. Between the trimmed V and J ends, which lost 2 bases and 4 bases, there was a span of 8 bases. The CDR3 DNA reads as TGCAGCGTTGAAAGTCGGACCTATGGCTACACCTTC. It encodes CSVESRTYGYTF.

The V gene is TRBV5-1, the J gene TRBJ2-7; TRBD1 is a possible D gene (5 bases). Germline V CDR1 and CDR2: SGHRS, YFSETQ. This CDR3 is 13 amino acids long. V shed 2 bases and J shed 2 bases, with 8 bases lying between them. The CDR3 is CASSFQGPYEQYF. CDR3 DNA: TGCGCCAGCAGCTTCCAGGGCCCCTACGAGCAGTACTTC.

Notes on this clone: Other DNA sequences in the same sample also yield this CDR3. This chain joins TRBV9 and TRBJ2-1; D call uncertain. The CDR3 is 11 amino acids. V lost 0 bases, J lost 9 bases, and 4 bases lay in between. Germline V CDR1 and CDR2: SGDLS, YYNGEE. CDR3 region: CASSVGLEQFF. The CDR3 nucleotides read TGTGCCAGCAGCGTAGGACTTGAGCAGTTCTTC.

The chain couples TRBV11-3 to TRBJ2-5; D gene uncertain. The CDR3 extends over 14 amino acids. The V and J ends lost 5 bases and 5 bases respectively, with 15 bases between them. Germline CDR1 and CDR2: SGHNT and YENEEA. The CDR3 is CASSQRTGEETQYF. As DNA, the CDR3 is TGTGCCAGCAGCCAACGGACCGGAGAGGAGACCCAGTACTTC.

Of note for this clone: Within the sample, other DNA sequences also encode this same CDR3. The chain uses TRBV6-1 and TRBJ2-7; 13 positions agree with TRBD2. In germline, CDR1 is MNHNS, CDR2 SASEGT. J was trimmed by 2 bases and V by 6 bases; bases with no gene match: 4. The CDR3 runs 15 residues. This CDR3 is CASRLLAGGPYEQYF. The CDR3 DNA reads TGTGCCAGCAGGCTACTAGCGGGGGGGCCCTACGAGCAGTACTTC.

This clone was observed once. V gene TRBV4-3 combines with J gene TRBJ2-1; D is unresolved. Trimming took 0 bases from V and 4 from J, leaving 13 bases between them. The CDR3 is made up of 16 amino acids. Germline-derived CDR1 and CDR2 are LGHNA and YSLEER. The CDR3 region has the DNA TGCGCCAGCAGCCAAGAACGGGCTAACCCATACAATGAGCAGTTCTTC. Translating it yields CASSQERANPYNEQFF.

In nucleotides, the CDR3 is TGCGCCAGCAGCCAAGATATTTCCGGGGAGCTGTTTTTT. Translation gives CASSQDISGELFF. The genes are TRBV4-3 and TRBJ2-2, with D unclear. This CDR3 comprises 13 residues. The V gene lost 0 bases and the J gene lost 6 bases, with 5 bases spanning the gap. Germline loops: CDR1 LGHNA, CDR2 YSLEER.

This chain uses TRBV12-5 with TRBJ1-5; D may be TRBD1 (6 bases). The germline V and J ends were trimmed by 7 bases and 1 base, with 14 bases remaining between them. CDR3 length: 15 residues. Per the germline V gene, CDR1 is LGHNT and CDR2 is FRNRAP. CDR3 loop: CASAPRGTSNQPQHF. The CDR3 DNA reads as TGTGCTAGTGCACCTAGAGGGACAAGCAATCAGCCCCAGCATTTT. The full variable domain, its missing parts supplied by reference TRBV12-5 and TRBJ1-5, is DARVTQTPRHKVTEMGQEVTMRCQPILGHNTVFWYRQTMMQGLELLAYFRNRAPLDDSGMPKDRFSAEMPDATLATLKIQPSEPRDSAVYFCASAPRGTSNQPQHFGDGTRLSIL.

The J gene is TRBJ2-7, the V gene TRBV27; D not certain. The CDR3 consists of 9 residues. The germline V gene encodes CDR1 MNHEY and CDR2 SMNVEV (reference sequence). Between the trimmed V and J ends, which lost 10 bases and 6 bases, there was a span of 7 bases. The CDR3 loop is CATYLEQYF. The CDR3 region has the DNA TGTGCCACCTATCTCGAGCAGTACTTC.

The chain has TRBV5-6 and TRBJ1-4; D gene unclear. Trimming removed 0 bases from V and 3 bases from J, with 15 bases in between. The CDR3 sequence is 17 residues long. Germline values: CDR1 SGHDT, CDR2 YYEEEE. The CDR3 DNA reads TGTGCCAGCAGCTTGGAAGTGGGTGGCAGGTCTAATGAAAAACTGTTTTTT. It encodes CASSLEVGGRSNEKLFF.

The chain has TRBV27 and TRBJ2-2; D may be TRBD2 (6 bases). Trimming took 2 bases from V and 4 from J, leaving 14 bases between them. The germline V gene encodes CDR1 MNHEY and CDR2 SMNVEV (reference sequence). This CDR3 spans 16 amino acids. As DNA, the CDR3 is TGTGCCAGCAGTTTAGCCGGGGGATGGGGCACCGGGGAGCTGTTTTTT. It translates to CASSLAGGWGTGELFF.

This chain links TRBV7-6 with TRBJ2-7; D is undetermined. The germline gives CDR1 SGHVS, CDR2 FNYEAQ. This CDR3 spans 13 amino acids. Deletions cut 5 bases from V and 5 bases from J, with 13 bases between. CDR3 sequence (DNA): TGTGCCAGCAGCGCCACGGCGGTCCACGAGCAGTACTTC. It translates to CASSATAVHEQYF.

The chain joins TRBV7-9 to TRBJ2-7; the D gene could be TRBD1 or TRBD2 (5 bases each). The ends were cut back, 5 bases at V and 4 bases at J, with 21 bases in the middle. In germline, CDR1 is SEHNR, CDR2 FQNEAQ (reference sequence). The CDR3 is 16 residues long. CDR3 nucleotides: TGTGCCAGCAGCCCCCGGCTTGGGACGGATCGATACGAGCAGTACTTC. It is translated as CASSPRLGTDRYEQYF.

The chain employs TRBV6-9 and TRBJ1-4, with D hard to call. From germline, CDR1 is MNHGY and CDR2 SVAAGI. V lost 6 bases and J 4 bases, leaving 6 bases between the germline ends. There are 12 residues in the CDR3. The CDR3 DNA follows: TGTGCCAGCAGGGAGAGTAATGAAAAACTGTTTTTT. This translates into CASRESNEKLFF.

This rearrangement joins TRBV28 to TRBJ2-7; D not resolved. CDR3 length: 15 residues. V gave up 4 bases and J gave up 3 bases, with 16 bases separating them. Germline V gene lookup returns CDR1 MDHEN and CDR2 SYDVKM. CDR3: CASSYYSAPNYEQYF. CDR3 DNA sequence: TGTGCCAGCAGTTATTACAGCGCTCCAAACTACGAGCAGTACTTC. Combining the CDR3 with reference TRBV28 and TRBJ2-7 gives the whole variable domain DVKVTQSSRYLVKRTGEKVFLECVQDMDHENMFWYRQDPGLGLRLIYFSYDVKMKEKGDIPEGYSVSREKKERFSLILESASTNQTSMYLCASSYYSAPNYEQYFGPGTRLTVT.

The rearrangement uses TRBV7-8 and TRBJ2-1; TRBD1 matches 8 bases. V was pared by 7 bases and J by 6 bases, with 11 bases of the junction left unmatched. CDR1 and CDR2 (germline): SGHVS, FQNEAQ. The CDR3 loop spans 15 amino acids. This CDR3 is CASIKPGQEPNEQFF. The CDR3 DNA reads as TGTGCCAGCATCAAACCGGGACAGGAGCCCAATGAGCAGTTCTTC. Full variable domain (remainder filled in from reference TRBV7-8 and TRBJ2-1): GAGVSQSPRYKVAKRGQDVALRCDPISGHVSLFWYQQALGQGPEFLTYFQNEAQLDKSGLPSDRFFAERPEGSVSTLKIQRTQQEDSAVYLCASIKPGQEPNEQFFGPGTRLTVL.

With respect to this clone: Other DNA sequences in this specimen translate into the identical CDR3. The CDR3 region is CASSPDEKLFF. CDR3 DNA sequence: TGTGCCAGCAGTCCAGATGAAAAACTGTTTTTT. The chain combines TRBV6-6 with TRBJ1-4; no clear D gene. There are 11 residues in the CDR3. Germline-derived CDR1 and CDR2 are MNHNY and SVGAGI (reference sequence). V gave up 5 bases and J gave up 6 bases, with 4 bases separating them.

J is TRBJ2-7 and V is TRBV27; 10 bases align to TRBD1. Germline V CDR1 and CDR2: MNHEY, SMNVEV (reference sequence). The CDR3 sequence is 15 residues long. Trimming cost V 5 bases and J 5 bases; bases outside gene matches: 9. In nucleotides, the CDR3 is TGTGCCAGCAGTCCGGAGGGACAGGGGCTCGACGAGCAGTACTTC. Translation: CASSPEGQGLDEQYF.

V gene TRBV5-4 combines with J gene TRBJ1-1, with unresolved D. The germline V and J ends were trimmed by 1 base and 4 bases, with 5 bases remaining between them. CDR3 length equals 12 residues. In germline, CDR1 is SGHNT, CDR2 YYREEE (reference sequence). CDR3 sequence (DNA): TGTGCCAGCAGCTTGCCGGGCACTGAAGCTTTCTTT. It yields the protein CASSLPGTEAFF.